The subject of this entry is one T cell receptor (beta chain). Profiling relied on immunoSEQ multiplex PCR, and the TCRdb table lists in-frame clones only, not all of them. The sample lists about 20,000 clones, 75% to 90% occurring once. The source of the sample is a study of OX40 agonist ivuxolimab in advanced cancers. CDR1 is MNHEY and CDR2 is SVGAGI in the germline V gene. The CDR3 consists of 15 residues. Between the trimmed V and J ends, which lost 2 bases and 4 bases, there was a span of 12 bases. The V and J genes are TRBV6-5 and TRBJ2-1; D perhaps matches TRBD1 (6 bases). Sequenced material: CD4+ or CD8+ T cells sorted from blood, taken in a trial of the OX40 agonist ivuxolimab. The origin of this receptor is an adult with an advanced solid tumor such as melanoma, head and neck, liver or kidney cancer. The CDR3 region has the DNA TGTGCCAGCAGTTACCGGGGACACTCTTACAATGAGCAGTTCTTC. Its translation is CASSYRGHSYNEQFF.